A selection of T cell receptor beta chains follows, all from one sample in a study of technical replicates of blood from several donors. Here immunoSEQ multiplex PCR was the method, and the copy in TCRdb shows in-frame clones only, minus some. Among tens of thousands of clones, 85% to 95% were seen once, and the ten largest hold 0.34%. The sample was T cells isolated from PBMCs. The receptor source for this set is a human donor in good health. CDR3s include the opening cysteine and the closing phenylalanine or tryptophan. D genes are given only for firm matches. Size is stated for part of the rows, as once, few or many counts, or as a class when the clone is expanded.

>TRBJ2-7|TRBV11-2|.|.
CASSLYYSDYEQYF
TGTGCCAGCAGCTTATACTATTCGGATTACGAGCAGTACTTC
>TRBJ2-1|TRBV6-5|.|TRBD2
CASSRSGSGEQFF
TGTGCCAGCAGTCGTAGCGGGAGTGGTGAGCAGTTCTTC
>TRBJ2-1|TRBV6-5|.|TRBD2
CASSFSGRWNEQFF
TGTGCCAGCAGTTTTAGCGGGAGGTGGAATGAGCAGTTCTTC
>TRBJ1-2|TRBV6-5|once|TRBD1
CASSSETGFYGYTF
TGTGCCAGCAGTTCTGAGACAGGGTTCTATGGCTACACCTTC
>TRBJ2-7|TRBV6-1|.|.
CASSGGADSYEQYF
TGTGCCAGCAGTGGTGGGGCGGACTCCTACGAGCAGTACTTC
>TRBJ2-1|TRBV5-4|.|TRBD1
CASTLTGPYNEQFF
TGTGCCAGCACCCTGACAGGGCCGTACAATGAGCAGTTCTTC
>TRBJ2-5|TRBV2|.|.
CASSEKDSTYQETQYF
TGTGCCAGCAGTGAAAAGGACAGTACGTACCAAGAGACCCAGTACTTC
>TRBJ1-2|TRBV5-1|once|TRBD1
CASSVTGTGSYGYTF
TGCGCCAGCAGCGTGACCGGGACAGGATCCTATGGCTACACCTTC
>TRBJ2-5|TRBV5-1|.|.
CASSPRTSRAVKTQYF
TGCGCCAGCAGCCCTAGGACTTCGCGTGCCGTGAAGACCCAGTACTTC
>TRBJ2-7|TRBV4-3|.|TRBD1
CASSSGQGFNEQYF
TGCGCCAGCAGCTCAGGACAGGGATTCAACGAGCAGTACTTC
>TRBJ1-5|TRBV27|.|.
CASSAQQFNQPQHF
TGTGCCAGCAGCGCCCAACAATTCAATCAGCCCCAGCATTTT
>TRBJ1-5|TRBV7-2|once|TRBD1
CASSPTGGGQPQHF
TGTGCCAGCAGTCCTACAGGGGGCGGGCAGCCCCAGCATTTT
>TRBJ2-7|TRBV27|.|TRBD2
CASSLDPLAGGGEQYF
TGTGCCAGCAGCCTCGATCCACTAGCGGGAGGCGGCGAGCAGTACTTC
>TRBJ1-2|TRBV28|once|.
CASSLYHSRGYTF
TGTGCCAGCAGTTTATATCACAGCCGAGGCTACACCTTC
>TRBJ1-1|TRBV6-1|.|TRBD1
CASSRQGFGITEAFF
TGTGCCAGCAGTCGACAGGGGTTTGGTATAACTGAAGCTTTCTTT
>TRBJ1-1|TRBV6-6|.|TRBD1
CASSYFQGASTEAFF
TGTGCCAGCAGTTACTTTCAGGGGGCCAGCACTGAAGCTTTCTTT
>TRBJ1-1|TRBV19|once|TRBD1
CANPRGLEKEAFF
TGTGCCAACCCTAGGGGGCTAGAAAAGGAAGCTTTCTTT
>TRBJ2-7|TRBV6-1|.|.
CASRDNEQYF
TGTGCCAGCAGGGACAACGAGCAGTACTTC
>TRBJ2-5|TRBV7-2|.|.
CASSPRTAIQETQYF
TGTGCCAGCAGCCCGAGAACAGCTATCCAAGAGACCCAGTACTTC
>TRBJ1-2|TRBV27|.|TRBD1
CASSYGTAYGYTF
TGTGCCAGCAGCTACGGGACAGCCTATGGCTACACCTTC
>TRBJ2-3|TRBV5-6|once|TRBD2
CASSDYIGGSEYF
TGTGCCAGCAGCGACTATATCGGGGGGTCGGAGTATTTT
>TRBJ2-2|TRBV19|once|TRBD2
CASSFLAGVFTGELFF
TGTGCCAGTAGTTTCCTAGCGGGGGTTTTCACCGGGGAGCTGTTTTTT
>TRBJ2-1|TRBV10-1|.|.
CASSERVPSSNEQFF
TGCGCCAGCAGTGAGCGGGTCCCTAGCTCCAATGAGCAGTTCTTC
>TRBJ1-4|TRBV7-2|once|TRBD1
CASSLGTGDEKLFF
TGTGCCAGCAGCTTAGGGACAGGGGACGAAAAACTGTTTTTT
>TRBJ2-5|TRBV7-3|.|TRBD2
CASSLVLAGGTETQYF
TGTGCCAGCAGCTTAGTACTAGCGGGAGGGACTGAGACCCAGTACTTC
>TRBJ2-7|TRBV28|.|TRBD2
CASSFLAGVYEQYF
TGTGCCAGCAGTTTCCTAGCGGGAGTATACGAGCAGTACTTC
>TRBJ2-7|TRBV7-8|once|TRBD1
CASSLRRTGREQYF
TGTGCCAGCAGCTTGAGGAGGACAGGGAGGGAGCAGTACTTC
>TRBJ2-7|TRBV4-1|.|.
CASSQQQLQDEQYF
TGCGCCAGCAGCCAACAACAGCTACAGGACGAGCAGTACTTC
>TRBJ1-1|TRBV6-5|.|TRBD1
CASSYRTGLPTEAFF
TGTGCCAGCAGTTACCGGACAGGCCTGCCTACTGAAGCTTTCTTT
>TRBJ1-2|TRBV29-1|.|.
CSVRASSNYGYTF
TGCAGCGTAAGAGCGTCCTCTAACTATGGCTACACCTTC
>TRBJ2-7|TRBV10-3|.|.
CATALSESSYEQYF
TGTGCCACCGCATTGAGCGAGAGCTCCTACGAGCAGTACTTC
>TRBJ2-1|TRBV11-3|.|TRBD2
CASSLDASGSQQFF
TGTGCCAGCAGCTTAGACGCGAGCGGGAGTCAGCAGTTCTTC
>TRBJ2-3|TRBV2|.|TRBD2
CASRDELAGGDTQYF
TGTGCCAGCAGAGATGAACTAGCGGGAGGAGATACGCAGTATTTT
>TRBJ2-2|TRBV28|.|.
CASRKGGASGELFF
TGTGCCAGCAGGAAAGGGGGGGCAAGCGGGGAGCTGTTTTTT
>TRBJ2-7|TRBV27|.|.
CASRGQSYEQYF
TGTGCCAGCAGAGGACAGAGCTACGAGCAGTACTTC
>TRBJ1-1|TRBV30|.|.
CAWTKLTEAFF
TGTGCCTGGACGAAACTCACTGAAGCTTTCTTT
>TRBJ2-1|TRBV28|.|TRBD2
CASSLLAGGKSDMDNEQFF
TGTGCCAGCAGTTTACTAGCGGGAGGGAAGTCTGATATGGACAATGAGCAGTTCTTC
>TRBJ2-7|TRBV7-9|.|TRBD2
CASSVGRALPYEQYF
TGTGCCAGCAGCGTCGGGAGGGCCCTTCCCTACGAGCAGTACTTC
>TRBJ2-7|TRBV9|.|TRBD1
CASSPTGVVTYEQYF
TGTGCCAGCAGCCCTACAGGGGTCGTCACCTACGAGCAGTACTTC
>TRBJ2-5|TRBV2|.|TRBD2
CASRSGTSSETQYF
TGTGCCAGCAGGTCCGGGACTAGCTCAGAGACCCAGTACTTC
>TRBJ2-1|TRBV28|.|.
CASRLSYESSYNEQFF
TGTGCCAGCAGACTCTCGTATGAAAGCTCCTACAATGAGCAGTTCTTC
>TRBJ2-7|TRBV19|once|TRBD2
CASSIYLAGGPYEQYF
TGTGCCAGTAGTATATATCTAGCGGGAGGGCCTTACGAGCAGTACTTC
>TRBJ2-3|TRBV27|.|TRBD1
CASSARTGRTDTQYF
TGTGCCAGCAGTGCGCGGACAGGGCGGACAGATACGCAGTATTTT
>TRBJ2-4|TRBV18|.|TRBD1
CASSPRNRGLDIQYF
TGTGCCAGCTCACCCCGCAACAGGGGGCTGGACATTCAGTACTTC
>TRBJ1-2|TRBV7-2|.|TRBD1
CASSLISPVEDRDRYGYTF
TGTGCCAGCAGCCTTATCTCTCCCGTGGAGGACAGGGACCGATATGGCTACACCTTC
>TRBJ2-7|TRBV14|.|.
CASSQINEQYF
TGTGCCAGCAGCCAAATCAACGAGCAGTACTTC
>TRBJ1-3|TRBV30|.|.
CAWISSEGRGNTIYF
TGTGCCTGGATCTCAAGTGAGGGGAGGGGAAACACCATATATTTT
>TRBJ1-1|TRBV5-6|.|TRBD1
CASSFHPGQGFSGAFF
TGTGCCAGCAGCTTTCACCCGGGACAGGGGTTCTCTGGAGCTTTCTTT
>TRBJ1-2|TRBV28|.|.
CASSLGMGLGYGYTF
TGTGCCAGCAGTTTAGGGATGGGGCTGGGCTATGGCTACACCTTC
>TRBJ2-2|TRBV27|once|.
CASSFSTERNGELFF
TGTGCCAGCAGTTTTTCGACAGAAAGGAACGGGGAGCTGTTTTTT
>TRBJ2-1|TRBV5-1|.|.
CASSSDYSNNEQFF
TGCGCCAGCAGCTCGGACTACTCCAACAATGAGCAGTTCTTC
>TRBJ1-1|TRBV5-8|once|TRBD1
CASSLPTGGLTEAFF
TGTGCCAGCAGCTTGCCAACAGGGGGCCTCACTGAAGCTTTCTTT
>TRBJ2-7|TRBV15|.|TRBD1
CATSTGIWDRGTYEQYF
TGTGCCACCAGCACCGGAATATGGGACAGGGGCACGTACGAGCAGTACTTC